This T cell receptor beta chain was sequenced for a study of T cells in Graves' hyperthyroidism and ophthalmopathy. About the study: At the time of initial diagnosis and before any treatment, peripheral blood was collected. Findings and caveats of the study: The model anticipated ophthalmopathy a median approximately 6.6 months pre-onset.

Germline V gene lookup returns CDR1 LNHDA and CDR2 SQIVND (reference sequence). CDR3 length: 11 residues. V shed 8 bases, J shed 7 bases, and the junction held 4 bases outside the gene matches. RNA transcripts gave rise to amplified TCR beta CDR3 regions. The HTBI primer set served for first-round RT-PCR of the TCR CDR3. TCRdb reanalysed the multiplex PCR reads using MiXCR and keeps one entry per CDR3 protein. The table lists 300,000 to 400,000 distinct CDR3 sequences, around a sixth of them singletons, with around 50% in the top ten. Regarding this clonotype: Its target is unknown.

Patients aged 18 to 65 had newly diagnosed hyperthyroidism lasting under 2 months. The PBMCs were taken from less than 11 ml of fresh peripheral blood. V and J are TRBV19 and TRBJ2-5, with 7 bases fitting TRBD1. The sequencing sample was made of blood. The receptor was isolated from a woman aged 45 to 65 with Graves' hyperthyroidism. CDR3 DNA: TGTGCCAGTCGAGAGGGGGCGACCCAGTACTTC. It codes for CASREGATQYF.